Listed below are T cell receptor beta chains from one sample, sequenced in a study of Ad26.COV2.S vaccination and SARS-CoV-2 variants. The data were produced by immunoSEQ multiplex PCR, yet TCRdb's version contains in-frame clones alone and is incomplete. In the table there are about 680,000 clones, 89% of which are singletons. The material was peripheral blood, obtained in a trial of Ad26.COV2.S vaccine versus placebo. The receptors shown here come from a person between 18 and 59 years old who received the Ad26.COV2.S COVID-19 vaccine or a placebo. The CDR3 runs from the conserved cysteine through the conserved F or W. A D gene is named only where the DNA matches it firmly. Some rows have no size entry. The others give once, few or many, or a class for an expanded clone.

TRBJ2-1 . . TRBV27 CASTPSSAGVYNEQFF TGTGCCAGCACCCCAAGTTCGGCAGGGGTGTACAATGAGCAGTTCTTC
TRBJ2-7 . . TRBV7-9 CASSSSGMSYEQYF TGTGCCAGCAGCTCCTCGGGGATGTCCTACGAGCAGTACTTC
TRBJ2-4 TRBD1 . TRBV12-3/TRBV12-4 CASSLGTGTIQYF TGTGCCAGCAGTCTAGGGACAGGGACCATTCAGTACTTC
TRBJ2-7 . . TRBV13 CASSLKTYEQYF TGTGCCAGCAGCTTAAAGACTTACGAGCAGTACTTC
TRBJ1-1 TRBD1 . TRBV7-6 CASSSAGGLHTEAFF TGTGCCAGCAGCTCGGCAGGGGGCCTTCACACTGAAGCTTTCTTT
TRBJ2-7 TRBD1 . TRBV19 CASSTDRGDEQYF TGTGCCAGTAGTACGGACAGGGGAGACGAGCAGTACTTC
TRBJ2-5 TRBD1 . TRBV6-5 CASSPRDSQETQYF TGTGCCAGCAGCCCCCGGGACAGCCAAGAGACCCAGTACTTC
TRBJ2-1 TRBD2 . TRBV5-4 CASSLGAGGHEQFF TGTGCCAGCAGCTTGGGAGCGGGAGGCCATGAGCAGTTCTTC
TRBJ2-7 . . TRBV19 CASSDGSFGGYEQYF TGTGCCAGTAGTGATGGGAGCTTTGGTGGGTACGAGCAGTACTTC
TRBJ1-1 . . TRBV6-5 CASSYSAGAMNTEAFF TGTGCCAGCAGTTACTCGGCAGGGGCTATGAACACTGAAGCTTTCTTT
TRBJ2-2 . few TRBV30 CAWSLGDTGELFF TGTGCCTGGAGTTTGGGGGACACCGGGGAGCTGTTTTTT
TRBJ1-1 TRBD1 . TRBV19 CASTLGRGRPEAFF TGTGCCAGTACCTTGGGCAGGGGGCGTCCGGAAGCTTTCTTT
TRBJ1-2 . . TRBV6-2/TRBV6-3 CASSYLWPVGRDYGYTF TGTGCCAGCAGTTACCTATGGCCCGTGGGCAGGGACTATGGCTACACCTTC
TRBJ2-1 TRBD1 . TRBV19 CATSDRQGSPEQFF TGTGCCACCTCCGATCGACAGGGGTCTCCTGAGCAGTTCTTC
TRBJ2-3 . . TRBV5-1 CASSPWGEGTSTDTQYF TGCGCCAGCAGCCCGTGGGGGGAGGGGACAAGCACAGATACGCAGTATTTT